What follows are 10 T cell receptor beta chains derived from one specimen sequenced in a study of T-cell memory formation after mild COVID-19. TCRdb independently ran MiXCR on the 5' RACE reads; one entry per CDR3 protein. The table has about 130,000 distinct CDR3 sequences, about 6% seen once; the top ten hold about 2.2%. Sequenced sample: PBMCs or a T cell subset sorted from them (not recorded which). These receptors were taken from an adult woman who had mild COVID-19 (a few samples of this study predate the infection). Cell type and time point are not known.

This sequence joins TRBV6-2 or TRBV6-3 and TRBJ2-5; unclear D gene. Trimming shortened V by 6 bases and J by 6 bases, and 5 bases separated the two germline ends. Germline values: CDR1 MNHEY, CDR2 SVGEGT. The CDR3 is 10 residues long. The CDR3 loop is CASSYKTQYF. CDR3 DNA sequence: TGTGCCAGCAGCTACAAGACCCAGTACTTC.

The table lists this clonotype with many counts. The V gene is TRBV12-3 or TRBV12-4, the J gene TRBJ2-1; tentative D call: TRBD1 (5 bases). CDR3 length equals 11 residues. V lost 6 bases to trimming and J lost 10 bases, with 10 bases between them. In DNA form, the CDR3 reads TGTGCCAGCAGCCCTAAGGGGGAGCAGTTCTTC. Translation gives CASSPKGEQFF.

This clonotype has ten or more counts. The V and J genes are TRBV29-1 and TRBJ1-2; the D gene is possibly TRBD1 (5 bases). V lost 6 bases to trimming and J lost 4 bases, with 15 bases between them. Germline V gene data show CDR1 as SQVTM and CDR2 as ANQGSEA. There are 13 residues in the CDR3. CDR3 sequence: CSVHSTESYGYTF. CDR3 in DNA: TGCAGCGTCCATTCGACAGAAAGCTATGGCTACACCTTC.

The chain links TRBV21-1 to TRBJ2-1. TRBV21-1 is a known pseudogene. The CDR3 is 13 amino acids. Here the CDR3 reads CASSSRFKGRHYF. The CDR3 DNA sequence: TGTGCCAGCAGCTCCAGATTCAAGGGAAGGCACTACTTC.

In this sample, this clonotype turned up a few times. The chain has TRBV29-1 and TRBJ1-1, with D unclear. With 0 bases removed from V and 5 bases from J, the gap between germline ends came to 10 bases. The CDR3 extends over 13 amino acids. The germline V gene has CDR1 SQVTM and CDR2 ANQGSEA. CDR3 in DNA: TGCAGCGTTGAAGACCTACGCGGAACTGAAGCTTTCTTT. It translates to CSVEDLRGTEAFF.

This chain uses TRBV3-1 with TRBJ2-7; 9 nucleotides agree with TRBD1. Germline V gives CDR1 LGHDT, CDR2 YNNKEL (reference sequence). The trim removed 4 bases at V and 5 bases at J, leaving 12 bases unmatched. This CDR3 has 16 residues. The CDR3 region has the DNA TGTGCCAGCAGCCCTGTCCCGGGACAGGGTAGGGACGAGCAGTACTTC. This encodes CASSPVPGQGRDEQYF.

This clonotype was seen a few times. The CDR3, as DNA: TGCAGTGCTATCAAACAGAATGAAAAACTGTTTTTT. It encodes CSAIKQNEKLFF. The rearrangement uses TRBV20-1 and TRBJ1-4; D gene uncertain. V shed 4 bases and J shed 5 bases, with 8 bases lying between them. The CDR3 totals 12 residues. Germline V gene data show CDR1 as DFQATT and CDR2 as SNEGSKA (reference sequence).

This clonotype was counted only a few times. Here the CDR3 DNA reads TGCGCCAGCAGCTTGGAGTCAGGGCTTGCTAACTATGGCTACACCTTC. The encoded protein is CASSLESGLANYGYTF. The chain is built from TRBV5-1 and TRBJ1-2, with a weak D call TRBD1 (5 bases). The V gene lost 0 bases and the J gene lost 0 bases, with 12 bases spanning the gap. Germline V lookup: CDR1 SGHRS, CDR2 YFSETQ. The CDR3 covers 16 residues.

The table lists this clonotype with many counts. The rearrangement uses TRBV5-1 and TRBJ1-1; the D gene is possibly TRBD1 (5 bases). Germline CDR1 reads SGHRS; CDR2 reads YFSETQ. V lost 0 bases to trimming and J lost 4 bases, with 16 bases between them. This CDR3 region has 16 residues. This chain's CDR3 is CASSLAGGALATEAFF. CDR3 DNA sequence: TGCGCCAGCAGCTTGGCAGGTGGGGCCTTGGCCACTGAAGCTTTCTTT.

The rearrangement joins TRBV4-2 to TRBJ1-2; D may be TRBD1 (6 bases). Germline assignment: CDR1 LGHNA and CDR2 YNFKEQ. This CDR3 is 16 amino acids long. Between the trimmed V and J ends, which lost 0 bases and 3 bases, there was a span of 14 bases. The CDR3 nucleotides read TGTGCCAGCAGCCAAGATGGGGGGCGGGCCGACTATGGCTACACCTTC. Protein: CASSQDGGRADYGYTF.